One and the same sample provided the 27 T cell receptor beta chains below, sequenced in a study of blood T cell repertoires in COVID-19. Clones were read by immunoSEQ multiplex PCR, and TCRdb kept only the in-frame ones, dropping some. In the table there are roughly 370,000 clones, more than 75% of which are singletons. Input material: PBMCs or T cells enriched from blood (not recorded which). The receptors come from a woman between 50 and 59 years old who had recovered from COVID-19.

This chain connects TRBV27 to TRBJ2-2; D is unclear. CDR1 and CDR2 (germline): MNHEY, SMNVEV (reference sequence). The CDR3 length is 14 residues. Deletions cut 0 bases from V and 6 bases from J, with 8 bases between. The CDR3 bases are TGTGCCAGCAGTTTATCGTGGGCCGCCGGGGAGCTGTTTTTT. Protein: CASSLSWAAGELFF.

The chain's CDR3 is CASSLETGGYTEAFF. The CDR3 DNA reads as TGCGCCAGCAGCTTGGAGACAGGGGGATACACTGAAGCTTTCTTT. V is TRBV5-1 and J is TRBJ1-1, with 9 bases aligning to TRBD1. CDR1 is SGHRS and CDR2 is YFSETQ in the germline V gene. The CDR3 totals 15 residues. Trimming took 0 bases from V and 3 from J; bases not matched to a gene: 3.

V gene TRBV28 combines with J gene TRBJ2-3; 10 bases align to TRBD1. This CDR3 spans 16 amino acids. After removal of 5 bases from V and 6 bases from J, the junction contained 11 bases not matched to a gene. Per germline, CDR1 MDHEN and CDR2 SYDVKM. This CDR3 is CASSKPGQGPGDTQYF. CDR3 in DNA: TGTGCCAGCAGTAAACCGGGACAGGGGCCCGGGGATACGCAGTATTTT.

This clone appeared once. J is TRBJ1-2 and V is TRBV18; 9 bases agree with TRBD1. This CDR3 contains 15 residues. The germline gives CDR1 KGHSH, CDR2 LQKENI. J lost 5 bases, V lost 2 bases, and 6 bases had no gene match. CDR3 in amino acids: CASSPWDREIYGYTF. The CDR3 DNA is TGTGCCAGCTCACCATGGGACAGGGAGATTTATGGCTACACCTTC.

This chain uses TRBV19 with TRBJ1-2; 7 bases are a match to TRBD1. The germline CDR1 and CDR2 sequences are LNHDA and SQIVND (reference sequence). V lost 9 bases, J lost 5 bases, and 15 bases stayed unmatched. The CDR3 runs 15 residues. The CDR3 region is CASLTGAESFYGYTF. CDR3 DNA: TGTGCCAGCCTCACAGGGGCAGAAAGTTTTTATGGCTACACCTTC.

V is TRBV10-3 and J is TRBJ2-1; TRBD2 agrees at 7 bases. The CDR3 loop spans 14 amino acids. V dropped 8 bases and J dropped 7; count of bases not matched to a gene: 11. CDR1 is ENHRY, CDR2 SYGVKD, per germline. CDR3 residues: CAILSELRGNEQFF. For the CDR3, the DNA is TGTGCCATCCTATCGGAGTTGCGGGGGAATGAGCAGTTCTTC.

The chain uses TRBV18 and TRBJ1-4; D call uncertain. Trimming cost V 3 bases and J 8 bases, with 7 bases left between them. CDR1 and CDR2 (germline): KGHSH, LQKENI. This CDR3 spans 12 amino acids. In DNA, the CDR3 is TGTGCCAGCTCACCTTCAGAAGAAAAACTGTTTTTT. This sequence encodes CASSPSEEKLFF.

This clone has only a few counts. This chain connects TRBV27 to TRBJ1-2; 7 positions match TRBD1. V lost 5 bases, J lost 4 bases, and 4 bases stayed unmatched. Germline CDR1 is MNHEY and CDR2 is SMNVEV (reference sequence). This CDR3 is 13 amino acids long. CDR3 residues: CASSVDRFYGYTF. The CDR3, as DNA: TGTGCCAGCAGTGTGGACAGGTTCTATGGCTACACCTTC.

The rearrangement uses TRBV27 and TRBJ2-5; D may be TRBD1 (6 bases). Trimming pared 2 bases from V and 4 bases from J, leaving 11 bases between. Germline V lookup: CDR1 MNHEY, CDR2 SMNVEV (reference sequence). This CDR3 region has 14 residues. The CDR3 bases are TGTGCCAGCAGTTTAATTACAGGGCTAGAGACCCAGTACTTC. Translated, it gives CASSLITGLETQYF.

This chain joins TRBV5-6 and TRBJ2-7; 8 nucleotides agree with TRBD2. The V gene's germline CDR1 is SGHDT and CDR2 YYEEEE. V was clipped by 0 bases and J by 3 bases; unmatched bases: 8. The CDR3 has 16 amino acids. The CDR3 reads CASSLEPAGALYEQYF. The DNA for the CDR3 is TGTGCCAGCAGCTTGGAACCAGCGGGGGCCCTCTACGAGCAGTACTTC.

This chain joins TRBV19 and TRBJ1-5; D might be TRBD1 (6 bases). Looked up from germline, CDR1 is LNHDA and CDR2 is SQIVND (reference sequence). V lost 8 bases and J lost 5, with 16 bases in between. The CDR3 is 14 residues long. CDR3 protein: CASCDNRAYQPQHF. The CDR3, as DNA: TGTGCCAGTTGTGATAACAGGGCTTATCAGCCCCAGCATTTT.

In this sample, this clone turned up once. The V gene is TRBV6-2 or TRBV6-3, the J gene TRBJ2-2, with TRBD2 identical over 9 bases. The CDR3 totals 16 residues. Germline V gene lookup returns CDR1 MNHEY and CDR2 SVGEGT. The ends lost 0 bases at V and 3 bases at J; junction bases unmatched: 2. This CDR3 is CASSYSLAGYTGELFF. The DNA for the CDR3 is TGTGCCAGCAGTTACTCCCTAGCGGGGTACACCGGGGAGCTGTTTTTT.

V usage is TRBV27 and J usage is TRBJ2-4; TRBD1 matches at 9 bases. From germline, CDR1 is MNHEY and CDR2 SMNVEV (reference sequence). V shed 3 bases, J shed 7 bases, and the junction held 7 bases outside the gene matches. CDR3 length: 15 residues. CDR3 region: CASSLGTGGRNIQYF. CDR3 sequence (DNA): TGTGCCAGCAGTTTGGGTACAGGGGGCCGTAACATTCAGTACTTC.

The rearrangement uses TRBV6-5 and TRBJ1-3; D ambiguous. Trimming removed 6 bases from V and 0 bases from J, with 6 bases in between. Germline loops: CDR1 MNHEY, CDR2 SVGAGI. CDR3 size: 13 residues. Written as DNA, the CDR3 is TGTGCCAGCAGGCCCAGCTCTGGAAACACCATATATTTT. Its translation is CASRPSSGNTIYF.

The chain joins TRBV10-3 to TRBJ1-5, with a tentative D call TRBD1 (6 bases). CDR3 length: 15 residues. CDR1 is ENHRY and CDR2 is SYGVKD in the germline V gene. Between the trimmed V and J ends, which lost 2 bases and 3 bases, there was a span of 11 bases. In DNA, the CDR3 is TGTGCCATCAGTGAGCAACAGGGAAACAATCAGCCCCAGCATTTT. Translated: CAISEQQGNNQPQHF.

V and J are TRBV25-1 and TRBJ1-2, with 9 positions matching TRBD1. V gave up 5 bases and J gave up 6 bases; unmatched junction bases: 7. The germline CDR1 and CDR2 sequences are MGHDK and SYGVNS. The CDR3 is made up of 14 amino acids. The CDR3 loop reads CASSLRDRVDGYTF. CDR3 in DNA: TGTGCCAGCAGTTTACGGGACAGGGTTGATGGCTACACCTTC.

The V gene is TRBV19, the J gene TRBJ2-3; no clear D gene. This CDR3 has 12 residues. Trimming took off 4 bases at V and 6 bases at J, with 8 bases between the two ends. From germline, CDR1 is LNHDA and CDR2 SQIVND (reference sequence). CDR3 DNA: TGTGCCAGTAGTACCCAAGCGGATACGCAGTATTTT. It codes for CASSTQADTQYF.

V usage is TRBV11-2 and J usage is TRBJ2-1, with a weak D call TRBD1 (5 bases). The CDR3 extends over 15 amino acids. Between the trimmed V and J ends, which lost 5 bases and 6 bases, there was a span of 17 bases. The germline gives CDR1 SGHAT, CDR2 FQNNGV. CDR3 region: CASSTWTSDSNEQFF. CDR3 in DNA: TGTGCCAGCAGCACTTGGACAAGTGATTCCAATGAGCAGTTCTTC.

Concerning this clone itself: This sample includes further DNA sequences coding for the same CDR3. CDR3 in DNA: TGTGCCAGTAGTATGGGGCTTAACAATGAGCAGTTCTTC. This gives the protein CASSMGLNNEQFF. V gene TRBV19 combines with J gene TRBJ2-1, with D possibly matching TRBD1 (5 bases). The CDR3 runs to 13 residues. V lost 3 bases, J lost 5 bases, and 8 bases lay in between. The germline V gene encodes CDR1 LNHDA and CDR2 SQIVND (reference sequence).

The chain couples TRBV6-5 to TRBJ2-7; D may be TRBD2 (7 bases). Germline V gives CDR1 MNHEY, CDR2 SVGAGI. The CDR3 totals 15 residues. Trimming took 7 bases from V and 6 from J, leaving 22 bases between them. CDR3 DNA: TGTGCCAGCACTCTAAGGTCGGGGGGCAGGAGCGAGCAGTACTTC. As protein: CASTLRSGGRSEQYF.

This chain joins TRBV15 and TRBJ1-1; no clear D gene. The CDR3 totals 12 residues. Germline V gene lookup returns CDR1 LNHNV and CDR2 YYDKDF (reference sequence). The germline V and J ends were trimmed by 0 bases and 7 bases, with 6 bases remaining between them. The CDR3 loop is CATSREGIEAFF. In DNA, the CDR3 is TGTGCCACCAGCAGAGAGGGCATTGAAGCTTTCTTT.

This chain links TRBV29-1 with TRBJ1-2; no clear D gene. The CDR3 is made up of 12 amino acids. V lost 7 bases and J lost 8, with 17 bases in between. Germline CDR1 SQVTM, CDR2 ANQGSEA. The CDR3 loop reads CSAVIGSGGYTF. CDR3 nucleotide sequence: TGCAGCGCCGTGATAGGGTCGGGGGGCTACACCTTC.

The J gene is TRBJ1-6, the V gene TRBV28, with no clear D. Germline lookup yields CDR1 MDHEN and CDR2 SYDVKM. This CDR3 is built from 12 residues. The V end lost 6 bases, the J end lost 9 bases, and 9 bases lay between the germline ends. The CDR3 nucleotides read TGTGCCAGCAGGGGAGGAGCTTCACCCCTCCACTTT. Amino acids: CASRGGASPLHF.

As for this clone: Other DNA sequences from this sample encode an identical CDR3 as well. This chain joins TRBV12-3 or TRBV12-4 and TRBJ1-2; 7 nucleotides agree with TRBD1. The CDR3 consists of 13 residues. V shed 3 bases and J 6 bases; nucleotides not matched to a gene: 4. CDR3: CASSFSTGNGYTF. In nucleotides, the CDR3 is TGTGCCAGCAGTTTCTCGACAGGGAATGGCTACACCTTC.

The chain recombines TRBV4-2 with TRBJ1-2; TRBD1 matches 7 bases. Trimming at V came to 0 bases and at J to 2 bases, leaving 18 bases not matched to a gene. CDR1 is LGHNA, CDR2 YNFKEQ, per germline. CDR3 length equals 20 residues. CDR3 sequence reads: CASSQESVAPGTVRNYGYTF. In DNA, the CDR3 is TGTGCCAGCAGCCAAGAATCTGTCGCGCCTGGGACAGTTCGAAACTATGGCTACACCTTC.

This clone was picked up one time. The chain has TRBV6-5 and TRBJ2-7, with D possibly matching TRBD1 (5 bases). In germline, CDR1 is MNHEY, CDR2 SVGAGI. This CDR3 is 15 amino acids long. The V and J ends lost 7 bases and 6 bases respectively, with 22 bases between them. The CDR3 reads CASKESGFRWGEQYF. CDR3 bases: TGTGCCAGCAAAGAATCAGGGTTTCGTTGGGGCGAGCAGTACTTC.

The chain couples TRBV29-1 to TRBJ1-3, with 7 bases matching TRBD1. The junction had 10 bases not matched to a gene; V was cut back by 1 base and J by 4 bases. The CDR3 spans 16 residues. CDR1 and CDR2 from the germline V gene are SQVTM and ANQGSEA. CDR3 nucleotide sequence: TGCAGCGTTGAAGGAGCCGGGCAGGGGGTAGGAAACACCATATATTTT. The encoded protein is CSVEGAGQGVGNTIYF.